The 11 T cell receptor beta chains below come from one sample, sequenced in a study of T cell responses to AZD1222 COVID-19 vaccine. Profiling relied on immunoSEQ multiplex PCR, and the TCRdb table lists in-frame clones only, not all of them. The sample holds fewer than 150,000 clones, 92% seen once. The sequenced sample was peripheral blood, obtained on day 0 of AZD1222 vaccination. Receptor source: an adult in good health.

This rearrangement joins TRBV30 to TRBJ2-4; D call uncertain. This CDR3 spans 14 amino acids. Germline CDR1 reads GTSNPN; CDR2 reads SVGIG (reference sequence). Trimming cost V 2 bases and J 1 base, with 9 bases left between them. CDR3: CAWSKGIAKNIQYF. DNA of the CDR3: TGTGCCTGGAGTAAAGGGATCGCCAAAAACATTCAGTACTTC.

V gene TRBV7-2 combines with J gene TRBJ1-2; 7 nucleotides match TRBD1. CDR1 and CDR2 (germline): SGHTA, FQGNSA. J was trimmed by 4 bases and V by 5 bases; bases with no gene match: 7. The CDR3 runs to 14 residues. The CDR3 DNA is TGTGCCAGCAGCGCCCGGGACAGCCCCTATGGCTACACCTTC. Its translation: CASSARDSPYGYTF.

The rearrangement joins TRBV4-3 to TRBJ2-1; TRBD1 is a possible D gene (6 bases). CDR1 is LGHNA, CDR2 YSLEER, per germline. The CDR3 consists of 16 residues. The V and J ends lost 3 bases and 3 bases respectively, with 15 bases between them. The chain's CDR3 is CASSQLYSGVYNEQFF. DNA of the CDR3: TGCGCCAGCAGCCAGCTGTACTCAGGGGTCTACAATGAGCAGTTCTTC.

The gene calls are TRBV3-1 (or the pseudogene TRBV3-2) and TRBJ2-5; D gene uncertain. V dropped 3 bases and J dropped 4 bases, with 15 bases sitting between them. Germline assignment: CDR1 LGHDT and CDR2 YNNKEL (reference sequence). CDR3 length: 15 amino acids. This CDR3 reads CASSHNRRVRETQYF. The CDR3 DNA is TGTGCCAGCAGCCACAACAGAAGGGTTCGAGAGACCCAGTACTTC.

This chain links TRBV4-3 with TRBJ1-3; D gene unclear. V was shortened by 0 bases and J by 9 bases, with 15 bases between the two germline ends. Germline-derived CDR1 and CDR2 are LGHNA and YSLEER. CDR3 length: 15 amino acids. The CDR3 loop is CASSQDPMERSTIYF. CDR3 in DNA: TGCGCCAGCAGCCAAGATCCGATGGAGAGGAGCACCATATATTTT.

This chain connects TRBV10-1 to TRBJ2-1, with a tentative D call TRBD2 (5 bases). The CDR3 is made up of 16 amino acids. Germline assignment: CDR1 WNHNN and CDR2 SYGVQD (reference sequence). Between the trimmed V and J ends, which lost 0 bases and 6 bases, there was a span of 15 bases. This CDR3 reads CASSESSLSGSNEQFF. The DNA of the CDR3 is TGCGCCAGCAGTGAGTCGAGTTTGTCGGGAAGCAATGAGCAGTTCTTC.

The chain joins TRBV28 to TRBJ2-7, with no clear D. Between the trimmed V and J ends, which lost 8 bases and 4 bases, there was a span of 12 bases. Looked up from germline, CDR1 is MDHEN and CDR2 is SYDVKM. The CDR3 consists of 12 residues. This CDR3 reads CASRTPPYEQYF. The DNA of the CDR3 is TGTGCCAGCCGGACCCCGCCGTACGAGCAGTACTTC. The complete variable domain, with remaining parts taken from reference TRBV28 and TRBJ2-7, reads DVKVTQSSRYLVKRTGEKVFLECVQDMDHENMFWYRQDPGLGLRLIYFSYDVKMKEKGDIPEGYSVSREKKERFSLILESASTNQTSMYLCASRTPPYEQYFGPGTRLTVT.

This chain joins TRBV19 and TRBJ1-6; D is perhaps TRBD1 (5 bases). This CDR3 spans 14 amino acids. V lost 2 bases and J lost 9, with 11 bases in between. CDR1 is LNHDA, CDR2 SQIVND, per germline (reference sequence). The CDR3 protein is CASSITGAGSPLHF. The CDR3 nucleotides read TGTGCCAGTAGTATAACCGGGGCGGGTTCACCCCTCCACTTT.

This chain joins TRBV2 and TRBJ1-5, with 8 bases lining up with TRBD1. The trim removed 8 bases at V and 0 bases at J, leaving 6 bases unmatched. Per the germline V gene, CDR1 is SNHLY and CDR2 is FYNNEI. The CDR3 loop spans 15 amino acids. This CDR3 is CASGSTGDSNQPQHF. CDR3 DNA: TGTGCCAGCGGCTCGACAGGGGATAGCAATCAGCCCCAGCATTTT.

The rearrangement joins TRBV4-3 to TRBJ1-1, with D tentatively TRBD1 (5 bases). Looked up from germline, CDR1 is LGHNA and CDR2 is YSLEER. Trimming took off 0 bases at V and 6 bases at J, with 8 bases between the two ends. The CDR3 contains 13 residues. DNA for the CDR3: TGCGCCAGCAGCCAAGATACAGGATCTGAAGCTTTCTTT. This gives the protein CASSQDTGSEAFF.

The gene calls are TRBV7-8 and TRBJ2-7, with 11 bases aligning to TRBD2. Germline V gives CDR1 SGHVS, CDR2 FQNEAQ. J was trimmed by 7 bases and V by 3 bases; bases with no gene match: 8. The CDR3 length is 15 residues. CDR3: CASSLVLAGATEQYF. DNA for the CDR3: TGTGCCAGCAGCTTGGTACTAGCGGGGGCCACAGAGCAGTACTTC.